The clone carrying this T cell receptor beta chain has only a few counts. PCR employed 60 Vbeta and 13 Jbeta primers. Only in-frame clones appear in the TCRdb table, and some are missing; sequencing was by immunoSEQ multiplex PCR. The repertoire holds some 110,000 clones, with about 12% as singletons. This sample is part of a study of cytomegalovirus exposure and HLA in healthy donors. The source material was PBMCs. The clonotype originates from a man aged 40-55 years in good health and CMV-seropositive.

In nucleotides, the CDR3 is TGTGCCATTTCACTAGCGGGGAACACCGGGGAGCTGTTTTTT. This translates into CAISLAGNTGELFF. The chain joins TRBV10-3 to TRBJ2-2; TRBD2 aligns across 9 bases. Germline V gene lookup returns CDR1 ENHRY and CDR2 SYGVKD. CDR3 size: 14 residues. Unmatched junction bases numbered 3, after V lost 9 bases and J lost 1 base.